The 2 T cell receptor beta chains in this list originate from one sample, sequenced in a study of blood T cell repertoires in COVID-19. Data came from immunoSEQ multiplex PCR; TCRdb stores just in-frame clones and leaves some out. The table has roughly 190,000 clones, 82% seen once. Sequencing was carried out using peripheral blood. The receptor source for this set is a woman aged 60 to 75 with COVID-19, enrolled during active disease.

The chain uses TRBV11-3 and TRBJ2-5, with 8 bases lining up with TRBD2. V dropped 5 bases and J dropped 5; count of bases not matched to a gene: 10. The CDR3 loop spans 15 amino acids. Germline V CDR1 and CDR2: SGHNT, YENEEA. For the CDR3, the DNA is TGTGCCAGCAGCCCCGCCGGGACTAGGGGCGAGACCCAGTACTTC. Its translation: CASSPAGTRGETQYF.

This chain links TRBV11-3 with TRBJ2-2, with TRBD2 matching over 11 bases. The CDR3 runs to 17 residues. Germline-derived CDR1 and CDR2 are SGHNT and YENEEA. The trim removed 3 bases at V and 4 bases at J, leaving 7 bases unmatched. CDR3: CASSFSGGGPGTGELFF. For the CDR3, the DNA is TGTGCCAGCAGCTTTAGCGGGGGGGGGCCCGGCACCGGGGAGCTGTTTTTT.